This T cell receptor beta chain was sequenced for a study of OX40 agonist ivuxolimab in advanced cancers. Study-wide results and limits: By week 6 at 0.1 to 3.0 mg/kg, blood CD4+ and CD8+ T cells had expanded clonally.

Autoimmune disease history or systemic immunosuppression barred patients. Comments on this clone: What it recognizes is unknown.

Germline CDR1 reads MNHEY; CDR2 reads SMNVEV (reference sequence). CDR3 length: 15 residues. The V gene lost 2 bases and the J gene lost 5 bases, with 14 bases spanning the gap. Assay: immunoSEQ multiplex PCR; the TCRdb copy retains only in-frame clones and omits some. The sample consists of 30,000 to 35,000 clones, 92% of them appearing once. This TCR was recovered from an adult with an advanced solid tumor such as melanoma, head and neck, liver or kidney cancer. The chain couples TRBV27 to TRBJ2-3; maybe TRBD1 (6 bases). Sequencing used CD4+ or CD8+ T cells sorted from blood, obtained in a trial of the OX40 agonist ivuxolimab. The chain's CDR3 is CASSLVGGLRDTQYF. The CDR3 bases are TGTGCCAGCAGTTTAGTTGGGGGCCTGCGAGATACGCAGTATTTT.